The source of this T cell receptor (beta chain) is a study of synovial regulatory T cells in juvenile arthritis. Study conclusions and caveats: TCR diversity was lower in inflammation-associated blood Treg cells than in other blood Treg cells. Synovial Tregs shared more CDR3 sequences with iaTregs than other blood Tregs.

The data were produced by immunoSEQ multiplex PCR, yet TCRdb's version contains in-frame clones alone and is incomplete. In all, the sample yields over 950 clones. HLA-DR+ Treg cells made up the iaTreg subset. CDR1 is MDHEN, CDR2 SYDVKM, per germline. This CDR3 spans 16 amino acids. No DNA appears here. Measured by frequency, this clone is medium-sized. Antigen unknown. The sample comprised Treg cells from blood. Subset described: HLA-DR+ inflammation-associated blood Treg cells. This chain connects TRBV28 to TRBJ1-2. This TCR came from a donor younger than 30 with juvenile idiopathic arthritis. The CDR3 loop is CASSLSPVGLDYGYTF.